This TCR beta chain was sequenced in a study of cytomegalovirus exposure and HLA in healthy donors. The overall study: In an earlier analysis, almost 120 million unique TCR beta sequences were found from approximately 190 million T cells. Study-wide points: TCR beta V- and J-gene trimming, according to a later analysis, was linked to a missense DCLRE1C variant. Several of the most significant clusters appeared, in a later analysis, to be linked to common viral pathogens.

CDR3 length: 15 residues. Losses at the gene ends were 6 bases for V and 7 bases for J; bases not matched to a gene: 10. From germline, CDR1 is MNHNY and CDR2 SVGAGI (reference sequence). The PCR contained 60 Vbeta and 13 Jbeta primers. The protocol was immunoSEQ multiplex PCR, while the TCRdb copy is restricted to in-frame clones and leaves out a portion. The sample shows about 120,000 clones, about four fifths of them seen only once. A word on this clone: Its specificity is unknown.

The receptor comes from a female donor in good health and CMV-seropositive. The V gene is TRBV6-6, the J gene TRBJ2-2; TRBD1 aligns across 8 bases. The specimen sequenced was PBMCs. CDR3: CASSPGGLSVGELFF. The CDR3 DNA reads TGTGCCAGCAGCCCAGGGGGCCTTTCGGTCGGGGAGCTGTTTTTT.